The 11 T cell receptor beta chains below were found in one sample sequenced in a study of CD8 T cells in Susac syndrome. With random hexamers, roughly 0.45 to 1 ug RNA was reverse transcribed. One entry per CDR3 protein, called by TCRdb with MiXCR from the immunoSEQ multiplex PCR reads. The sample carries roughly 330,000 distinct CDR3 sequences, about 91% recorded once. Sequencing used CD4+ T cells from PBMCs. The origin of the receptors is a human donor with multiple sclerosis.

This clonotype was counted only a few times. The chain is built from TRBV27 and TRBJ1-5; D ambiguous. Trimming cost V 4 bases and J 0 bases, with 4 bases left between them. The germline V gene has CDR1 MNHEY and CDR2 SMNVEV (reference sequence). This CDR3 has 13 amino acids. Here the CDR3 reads CASSYDSNQPQHF. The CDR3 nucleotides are TGTGCCAGCAGTTATGATAGCAATCAGCCCCAGCATTTT.

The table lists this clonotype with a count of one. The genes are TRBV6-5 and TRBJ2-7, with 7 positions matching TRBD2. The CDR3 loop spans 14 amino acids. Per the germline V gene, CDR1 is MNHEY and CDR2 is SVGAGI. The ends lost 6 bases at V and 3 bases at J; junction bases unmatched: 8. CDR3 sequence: CASRIGRSRYEQYF. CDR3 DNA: TGTGCCAGCAGGATCGGGAGGAGTCGCTACGAGCAGTACTTC.

The CDR3 protein is CSARGRGGRTDTQYF. CDR3 nucleotide sequence: TGCAGTGCTAGAGGGCGGGGGGGTAGGACAGATACGCAGTATTTT. The chain has TRBV20-1 and TRBJ2-3; 9 bases are shared with TRBD2. V lost 1 base, J lost 3 bases, and 5 bases stayed unmatched. There are 15 residues in the CDR3. From germline, CDR1 is DFQATT and CDR2 SNEGSKA (reference sequence).

The CDR3 loop reads CASSLTTGASEQYF. CDR3 sequence (DNA): TGTGCCAGCTCACTCACGACAGGGGCTAGCGAGCAGTACTTC. V is TRBV18 and J is TRBJ2-7; 8 bases agree with TRBD1. The CDR3 contains 14 residues. V trimming: 4 bases; J trimming: 6 bases; junction bases outside the gene matches: 8. Germline loops: CDR1 KGHSH, CDR2 LQKENI.

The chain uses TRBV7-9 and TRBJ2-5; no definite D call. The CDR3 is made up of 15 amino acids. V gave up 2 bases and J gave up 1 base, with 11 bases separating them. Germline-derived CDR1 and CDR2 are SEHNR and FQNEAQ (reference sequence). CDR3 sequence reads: CASSLTHLRQETQYF. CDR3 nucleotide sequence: TGTGCCAGCAGCTTAACGCACCTACGCCAAGAGACCCAGTACTTC.

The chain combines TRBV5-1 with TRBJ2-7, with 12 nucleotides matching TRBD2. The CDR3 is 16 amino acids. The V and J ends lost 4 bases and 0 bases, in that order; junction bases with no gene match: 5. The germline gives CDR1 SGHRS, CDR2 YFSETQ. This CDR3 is CASSTLAGGASYEQYF. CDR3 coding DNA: TGCGCCAGCAGCACCCTAGCGGGGGGGGCCTCCTACGAGCAGTACTTC.

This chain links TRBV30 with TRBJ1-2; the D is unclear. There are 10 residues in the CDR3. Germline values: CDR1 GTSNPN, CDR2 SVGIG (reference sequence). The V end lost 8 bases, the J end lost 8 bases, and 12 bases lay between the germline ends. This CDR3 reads CARLSIGYTF. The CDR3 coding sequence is TGTGCCCGACTCAGTATAGGCTACACCTTC.

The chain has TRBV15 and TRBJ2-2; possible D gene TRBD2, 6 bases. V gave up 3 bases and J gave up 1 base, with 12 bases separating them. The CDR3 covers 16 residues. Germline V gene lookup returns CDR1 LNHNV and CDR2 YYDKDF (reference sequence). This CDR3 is CATSRELAGNTGELFF. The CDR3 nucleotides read TGTGCCACCAGCAGGGAACTAGCTGGGAACACCGGGGAGCTGTTTTTT.

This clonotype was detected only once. The CDR3 sequence is CAWSRRVTGIYEQYF. CDR3 nucleotides: TGTGCCTGGAGCCGCCGAGTGACAGGTATCTACGAGCAGTACTTC. The chain employs TRBV30 and TRBJ2-7; D possibly corresponds to TRBD1 (6 bases). Germline lookup yields CDR1 GTSNPN and CDR2 SVGIG (reference sequence). The V end lost 3 bases, the J end lost 3 bases, and 18 bases lay between the germline ends. The CDR3 runs to 15 residues.

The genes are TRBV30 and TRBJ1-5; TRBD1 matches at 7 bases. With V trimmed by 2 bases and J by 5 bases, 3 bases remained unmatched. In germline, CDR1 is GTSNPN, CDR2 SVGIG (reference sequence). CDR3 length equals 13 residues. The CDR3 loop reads CAWSRQGHQPQHF. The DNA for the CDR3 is TGTGCCTGGAGTAGACAGGGCCATCAGCCCCAGCATTTT.

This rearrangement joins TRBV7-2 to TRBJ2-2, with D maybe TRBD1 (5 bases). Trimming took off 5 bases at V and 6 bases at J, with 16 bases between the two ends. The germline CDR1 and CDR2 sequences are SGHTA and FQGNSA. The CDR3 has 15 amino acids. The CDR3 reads CASSPRTIVAGELFF. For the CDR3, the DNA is TGTGCCAGCAGCCCCCGGACAATAGTCGCCGGGGAGCTGTTTTTT.